The 11 T cell receptor beta chains below were found in one sample sequenced in a study of T-cell memory formation after mild COVID-19. One entry per CDR3 protein, called by TCRdb with MiXCR from the 5' RACE reads. The data contain fewer than 450,000 distinct CDR3 sequences, around 21% of them singletons. Sequencing input: PBMCs or a T cell subset sorted from them (not recorded which). Receptors originate from an adult woman who had mild COVID-19 (a few samples of this study predate the infection). Cell type and time point are not known.

The V call is TRBV15, the J call TRBJ2-1, with TRBD2 as a possible D gene (5 bases). The CDR3 contains 14 residues. Germline loops: CDR1 LNHNV, CDR2 YYDKDF (reference sequence). Trimming removed 5 bases at V and 8 bases at J, with 16 bases between. CDR3 amino acids: CATSPRGGRYEQFF. The CDR3 DNA is TGTGCCACCAGCCCGAGAGGTGGGAGATATGAGCAGTTCTTC. Full variable domain (remainder filled in from reference TRBV15 and TRBJ2-1): DAMVIQNPRYQVTQFGKPVTLSCSQTLNHNVMYWYQQKSSQAPKLLFHYYDKDFNNEADTPDNFQSRRPNTSFCFLDIRSPGLGDTAMYLCATSPRGGRYEQFFGPGTRLTVL.

The chain couples TRBV12-3 or TRBV12-4 to TRBJ2-3; D is uncertain. This CDR3 has 15 residues. V was cut by 5 bases and J by 4 bases, with 16 bases left in between. The CDR3: CASSHEFGRPDTQYF. The CDR3 DNA is TGTGCCAGCAGTCACGAGTTCGGAAGGCCAGATACGCAGTATTTT.

V and J are TRBV6-5 and TRBJ1-5; D is unclear. The CDR3 spans 13 residues. The germline V and J ends were trimmed by 6 bases and 5 bases, with 11 bases remaining between them. Germline lookup yields CDR1 MNHEY and CDR2 SVGAGI. The DNA for the CDR3 is TGTGCCAGCAGCCCGTCGGACCATCAGCCCCAGCATTTT. The encoded protein is CASSPSDHQPQHF.

This clonotype came up many times. The chain uses TRBV4-2 and TRBJ2-3, with D perhaps matching TRBD1 (8 bases). The V and J ends lost 1 base and 5 bases respectively, with 16 bases between them. The CDR3 is 16 residues long. Per germline, CDR1 LGHNA and CDR2 YNFKEQ. CDR3 sequence (DNA): TGTGCCAGCAGCCAAGGGGCACAGGGGGGGGAAGATACGCAGTATTTT. Protein: CASSQGAQGGEDTQYF.

With respect to this clonotype: Mismatch with germline at one junction end may stem from a read error. J is TRBJ1-5 and V is TRBV7-7; TRBD1 is a possible D gene (6 bases). CDR1 is SSHAT, CDR2 FNYEAQ, per germline (reference sequence). This CDR3 region has 13 residues. CDR3 nucleotides: TGTGCTAGCAGGGTGGACAGTAATCAGCCCCAGCATTTT. Translated: CASRVDSNQPQHF.

The genes are TRBV24-1 and TRBJ2-5, with a weak D call TRBD1 (6 bases). Trimming pared 4 bases from V and 2 bases from J, leaving 10 bases between. Per germline, CDR1 KGHDR and CDR2 SFDVKD. The CDR3 runs 14 residues. The CDR3 spells CATSDPGVQETQYF. CDR3 sequence (DNA): TGTGCCACCAGTGACCCAGGGGTACAAGAGACCCAGTACTTC.

J is TRBJ2-2 and V is TRBV6-2 or TRBV6-3; 10 bases agree with TRBD2. Germline V gene lookup returns CDR1 MNHEY and CDR2 SVGEGT. There are 16 residues in the CDR3. The V and J ends lost 5 bases and 4 bases, in that order; junction bases with no gene match: 7. Here the CDR3 reads CASSRLAGVITGELFF. CDR3 in DNA: TGTGCCAGCAGTCGGCTAGCGGGAGTAATCACCGGGGAGCTGTTTTTT.

The rearrangement joins TRBV6-1 to TRBJ1-5; D gene ambiguous. V lost 10 bases and J lost 0, with 10 bases in between. The CDR3 runs 13 residues. CDR1 is MNHNS, CDR2 SASEGT, per germline. The CDR3 loop reads CATTQSSNQPQHF. In DNA, the CDR3 is TGTGCCACCACTCAGAGTAGCAATCAGCCCCAGCATTTT.

The chain joins TRBV12-3 or TRBV12-4 to TRBJ1-6; 8 positions match TRBD1. The V and J ends lost 6 bases and 7 bases, in that order; junction bases with no gene match: 8. The CDR3 is 15 residues long. The chain's CDR3 is CASRTGQGTNSPLHF. In nucleotides, the CDR3 is TGTGCCAGCAGAACCGGACAGGGCACGAATTCACCCCTCCACTTT.

The chain has TRBV20-1 and TRBJ2-5; 8 nucleotides agree with TRBD1. CDR3 length: 14 amino acids. Germline CDR1 and CDR2: DFQATT and SNEGSKA (reference sequence). The V and J ends lost 5 bases and 10 bases, in that order; junction bases with no gene match: 15. The CDR3: CSAHRGRSLRDQYF. CDR3 in DNA: TGCAGTGCTCACAGGGGGAGATCCCTAAGGGACCAGTACTTC.

The J gene is TRBJ2-3, the V gene TRBV6-5; D perhaps matches TRBD2 (6 bases). The CDR3 runs to 17 residues. Germline CDR1 MNHEY, CDR2 SVGAGI. V was clipped by 5 bases and J by 4 bases, with 22 bases between them. The chain's CDR3 is CASSTLLGRRRADTQYF. In DNA, the CDR3 is TGTGCCAGCAGTACTCTCCTAGGACGGAGGAGGGCAGATACGCAGTATTTT.